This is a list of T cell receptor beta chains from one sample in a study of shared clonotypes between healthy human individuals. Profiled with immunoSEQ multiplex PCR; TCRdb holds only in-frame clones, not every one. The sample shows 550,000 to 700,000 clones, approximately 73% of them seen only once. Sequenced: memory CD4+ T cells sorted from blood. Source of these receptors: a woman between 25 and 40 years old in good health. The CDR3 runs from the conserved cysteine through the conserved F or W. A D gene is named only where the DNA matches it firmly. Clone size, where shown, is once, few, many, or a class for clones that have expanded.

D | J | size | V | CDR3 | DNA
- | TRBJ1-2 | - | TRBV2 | CASSELTKIPVWGYTF | TGTGCCAGCAGTGAATTGACTAAGATTCCGGTGTGGGGCTACACCTTC
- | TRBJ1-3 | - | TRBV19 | CASSITGTTGNTIYF | TGTGCCAGTAGTATCACAGGTACGACTGGAAACACCATATATTTT
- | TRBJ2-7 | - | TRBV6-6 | CASFSQGREQYF | TGTGCCAGTTTTAGCCAGGGCCGGGAGCAGTACTTC
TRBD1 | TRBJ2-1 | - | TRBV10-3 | CAISGQGNNEQFF | TGTGCCATCTCGGGACAGGGCAACAATGAGCAGTTCTTC
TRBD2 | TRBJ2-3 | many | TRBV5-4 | CASSLALAGNTDTQYF | TGTGCCAGCAGCTTGGCCCTAGCGGGAAACACAGATACGCAGTATTTT
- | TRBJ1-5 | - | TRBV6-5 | CASSLGHSNQPQHF | TGTGCCAGCAGTCTAGGACACAGCAATCAGCCCCAGCATTTT
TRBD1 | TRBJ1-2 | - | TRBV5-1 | CASSLGPGQENYGYTF | TGCGCCAGCAGCTTGGGACCAGGACAGGAAAACTATGGCTACACCTTC
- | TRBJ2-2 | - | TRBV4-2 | CASSQDDSLENTGELFF | TGTGCCAGCAGCCAAGATGACAGCCTGGAGAACACCGGGGAGCTGTTTTTT
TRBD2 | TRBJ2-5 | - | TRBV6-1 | CASAGLAGVVETQYF | TGTGCCAGCGCGGGACTAGCGGGAGTGGTGGAGACCCAGTACTTC
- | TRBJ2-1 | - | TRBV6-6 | CASSINREVNEQFF | TGTGCCAGCAGCATAAACAGGGAGGTTAATGAGCAGTTCTTC
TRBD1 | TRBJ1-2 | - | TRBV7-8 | CASSFAVGGGAGYTF | TGTGCCAGCAGCTTTGCCGTCGGAGGGGGCGCGGGCTACACCTTC
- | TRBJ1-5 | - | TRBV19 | CASSTGQYNQPQHF | TGTGCCAGTAGTACAGGACAGTACAATCAGCCCCAGCATTTT
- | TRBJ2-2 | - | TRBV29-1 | CSVGGRASGELFF | TGCAGCGTTGGGGGCAGGGCGTCCGGGGAGCTGTTTTTT
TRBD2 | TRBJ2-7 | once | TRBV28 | CASEGSGRAHEQYF | TGTGCCAGCGAGGGCAGCGGGAGGGCCCACGAGCAGTACTTC
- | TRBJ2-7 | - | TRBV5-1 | CASGPGGPFGRYEQYF | TGCGCCAGCGGACCCGGGGGCCCCTTCGGCCGGTACGAGCAGTACTTC
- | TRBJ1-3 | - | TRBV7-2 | CASSFWYSGNTIYF | TGTGCCAGCAGCTTTTGGTACTCTGGAAACACCATATATTTT
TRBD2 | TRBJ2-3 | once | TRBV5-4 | CASSLVGSGRSADTQYF | TGTGCCAGCAGCTTGGTCGGTAGCGGGAGGTCCGCAGATACGCAGTATTTT
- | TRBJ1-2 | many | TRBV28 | CASGLEAGYTF | TGTGCCAGCGGACTTGAGGCTGGCTACACCTTC
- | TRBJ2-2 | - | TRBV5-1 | CASSLVLGDTGELFF | TGCGCCAGCAGCTTGGTTCTCGGGGACACCGGGGAGCTGTTTTTT
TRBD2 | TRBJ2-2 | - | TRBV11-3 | CASSSSGLVGTGELFF | TGTGCCAGCAGCTCCTCGGGACTAGTGGGCACCGGGGAGCTGTTTTTT
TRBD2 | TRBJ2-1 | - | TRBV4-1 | CASSQAGTSGYNEQFF | TGCGCCAGCAGCCAAGCCGGGACTAGCGGTTACAATGAGCAGTTCTTC
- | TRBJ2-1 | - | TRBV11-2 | CASSLAERNEQFF | TGTGCCAGCAGCTTAGCCGAGCGGAATGAGCAGTTCTTC
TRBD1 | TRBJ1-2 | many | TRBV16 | CASSPKTGGLRTGDYGYTF | TGTGCCAGCAGCCCCAAAACGGGGGGACTTCGTACAGGGGACTATGGCTACACCTTC
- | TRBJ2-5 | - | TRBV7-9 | CASSLSRNQETQYF | TGTGCCAGCAGCTTGTCACGGAATCAAGAGACCCAGTACTTC
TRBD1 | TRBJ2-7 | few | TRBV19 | CASSIDNGQGYYEQYF | TGTGCCAGTAGTATAGACAACGGACAGGGATACTACGAGCAGTACTTC
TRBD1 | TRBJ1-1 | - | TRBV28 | CASSSNGDRGRGEAFF | TGTGCCAGCAGTTCCAACGGGGACAGGGGGAGAGGTGAAGCTTTCTTT
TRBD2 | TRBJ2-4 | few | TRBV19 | CASSPGGGKNIQYF | TGTGCCAGTAGTCCCGGGGGGGGCAAAAACATTCAGTACTTC
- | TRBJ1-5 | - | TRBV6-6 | CASSNPDGRGNQPQHF | TGTGCCAGCAGTAACCCGGACGGGCGCGGCAATCAGCCCCAGCATTTT
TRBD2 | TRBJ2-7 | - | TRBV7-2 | CASSPSGSGYEQYF | TGTGCCAGCAGTCCTAGCGGGAGTGGGTACGAGCAGTACTTC
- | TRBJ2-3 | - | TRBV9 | CASSVGGGSTDTQYF | TGTGCCAGCAGCGTAGGAGGCGGTAGCACAGATACGCAGTATTTT
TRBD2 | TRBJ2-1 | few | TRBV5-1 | CASSKSSGSYNEQFF | TGCGCCAGCAGCAAGTCTAGCGGGAGCTACAATGAGCAGTTCTTC
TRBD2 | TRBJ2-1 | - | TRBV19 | CASSRAASGSLNEQFF | TGTGCCAGTAGTAGGGCCGCTAGCGGGAGTCTCAATGAGCAGTTCTTC
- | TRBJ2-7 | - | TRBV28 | CASSDGGHPYEQYF | TGTGCCAGCAGTGATGGGGGGCACCCCTACGAGCAGTACTTC
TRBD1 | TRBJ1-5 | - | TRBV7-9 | CASSPQGAGNQPQHF | TGTGCCAGCAGCCCCCAGGGGGCGGGCAATCAGCCCCAGCATTTT
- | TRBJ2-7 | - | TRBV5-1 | CASSLGGRVTYEQYF | TGCGCCAGCAGTTTGGGGGGCCGGGTTACCTACGAGCAGTACTTC
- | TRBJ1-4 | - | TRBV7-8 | CASSRPSGDEKLFF | TGTGCCAGCAGCCGCCCATCAGGGGACGAAAAACTGTTTTTT
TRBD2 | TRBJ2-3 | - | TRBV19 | CASRTSGDTDTQYF | TGTGCCAGTAGGACTAGCGGAGACACAGATACGCAGTATTTT
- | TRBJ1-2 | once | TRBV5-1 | CASSLNTGSGGYTF | TGCGCCAGCAGCTTGAATACAGGGTCCGGTGGCTACACCTTC
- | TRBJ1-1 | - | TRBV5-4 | CASSFFYANTEAFF | TGTGCCAGCAGCTTCTTTTACGCGAACACTGAAGCTTTCTTT
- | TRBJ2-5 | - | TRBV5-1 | CASSLALGGSGETQYF | TGCGCCAGCAGCTTGGCGCTTGGGGGTTCGGGGGAGACCCAGTACTTC
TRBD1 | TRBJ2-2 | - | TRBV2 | CATRQGWTGELFF | TGTGCCACCAGACAGGGTTGGACCGGGGAGCTGTTTTTT
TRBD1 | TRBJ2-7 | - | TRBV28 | CASSSGGDRGSNEQYF | TGTGCCAGCAGTTCAGGCGGGGACAGGGGAAGCAACGAGCAGTACTTC
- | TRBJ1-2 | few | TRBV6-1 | CASSGDGKTGGYTF | TGTGCCAGCAGTGGGGACGGGAAAACTGGTGGCTACACCTTC
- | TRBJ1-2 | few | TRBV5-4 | CASSSSHGGNYGYTF | TGTGCCAGCAGCTCGTCCCACGGGGGAAACTATGGCTACACCTTC
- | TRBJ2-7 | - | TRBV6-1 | CASSLILSYEQYF | TGTGCCAGCAGCCTGATCCTAAGCTACGAGCAGTACTTC